The 14 T cell receptor beta chains below all came from one sample that was sequenced in a study of OX40 agonist ivuxolimab in advanced cancers. The assay was immunoSEQ multiplex PCR, and TCRdb's table has in-frame clones only and misses some. The profile shows 50,000 to 70,000 clones, over 85% of them singletons. The material was CD4+ or CD8+ T cells sorted from blood, obtained in a trial of the OX40 agonist ivuxolimab. All receptors derive from an adult with an advanced solid tumor such as melanoma, head and neck, liver or kidney cancer.

This chain links TRBV30 with TRBJ2-7; 9 positions agree with TRBD2. Trimming cost V 0 bases and J 4 bases; bases outside gene matches: 7. Germline V gene data show CDR1 as GTSNPN and CDR2 as SVGIG (reference sequence). CDR3 length equals 15 residues. The CDR3 DNA is TGTGCCTGGAGTGTAGGGACTAGCCCTGTGTACGAGCAGTACTTC. This gives the protein CAWSVGTSPVYEQYF.

J is TRBJ1-2 and V is TRBV9; TRBD1 matches at 8 bases. J was trimmed by 1 base and V by 4 bases; bases with no gene match: 6. The CDR3 contains 15 residues. Per the germline V gene, CDR1 is SGDLS and CDR2 is YYNGEE. The chain's CDR3 is CASSPRQGSNYGYTF. The CDR3 DNA follows: TGTGCCAGCAGCCCCAGACAGGGGAGTAACTATGGCTACACCTTC.

Here the CDR3 DNA reads TGTGCCAGCAGATCTCTGACAGGGGCTTGGTACGAGCAGTACTTC. Its translation is CASRSLTGAWYEQYF. V gene TRBV6-5 combines with J gene TRBJ2-7; 8 nucleotides line up with TRBD1. The V gene end was trimmed by 6 bases and the J gene end by 4 bases; junction bases not matched to a gene: 11. The CDR3 is 15 amino acids. Germline V gene data show CDR1 as MNHEY and CDR2 as SVGAGI.

CDR3 sequence reads: CASTKGQGTLNEQFF. Written as DNA, the CDR3 is TGTGCCAGCACCAAAGGACAGGGAACCCTTAATGAGCAGTTCTTC. The rearrangement uses TRBV7-8 and TRBJ2-1; 8 bases fit TRBD1. V dropped 7 bases and J dropped 7; count of bases not matched to a gene: 12. Germline CDR1 is SGHVS and CDR2 is FQNEAQ. This CDR3 region has 15 residues.

The chain carries TRBV6-5 and TRBJ2-7, with TRBD1 identical over 8 bases. The germline gives CDR1 MNHEY, CDR2 SVGAGI. The CDR3 loop spans 16 amino acids. With 0 bases clipped from V and 3 bases from J, the junction kept 7 bases outside the gene matches. The CDR3 protein is CASSYSTGQVNYEQYF. The CDR3 DNA sequence: TGTGCCAGCAGTTACTCGACGGGACAGGTAAACTACGAGCAGTACTTC.

The V gene is TRBV6-6, the J gene TRBJ2-7; D is uncertain. The germline V gene encodes CDR1 MNHNY and CDR2 SVGAGI (reference sequence). V was pared by 10 bases and J by 3 bases, with 13 bases between. The CDR3 has 12 residues. In DNA, the CDR3 is TGTGCCATTTCCCCTACCTTCTACGAGCAGTACTTC. Its protein is CAISPTFYEQYF.

The CDR3 region is CASSEFGTSGSDEQFF. CDR3 sequence (DNA): TGTGCCAGCAGTGAATTTGGGACTAGCGGGAGCGATGAGCAGTTCTTC. V usage is TRBV25-1 and J usage is TRBJ2-1, with 14 bases aligning to TRBD2. Trimming cost V 1 base and J 8 bases; bases outside gene matches: 4. This CDR3 contains 16 residues. CDR1 and CDR2 from the germline V gene are MGHDK and SYGVNS.

The chain joins TRBV27 to TRBJ2-2, with D uncertain. The CDR3 runs 14 residues. Germline loops: CDR1 MNHEY, CDR2 SMNVEV (reference sequence). The V end lost 4 bases, the J end lost 1 base, and 7 bases lay between the germline ends. The CDR3 loop is CASSWQVNTGELFF. CDR3 in DNA: TGTGCCAGCAGTTGGCAGGTGAACACCGGGGAGCTGTTTTTT.

The V gene is TRBV6-5, the J gene TRBJ2-1, with unresolved D. Germline V lookup: CDR1 MNHEY, CDR2 SVGAGI. Trimming took off 1 base at V and 4 bases at J, with 14 bases between the two ends. The CDR3 length is 16 residues. The CDR3 DNA reads as TGTGCCAGCAGTTACTTCGGAGTTGGGTCATACAATGAGCAGTTCTTC. Encoded protein: CASSYFGVGSYNEQFF.

The chain uses TRBV4-1 and TRBJ2-7; 7 positions agree with TRBD1. Trimming took 2 bases from V and 5 from J; bases not matched to a gene: 6. Germline V gene sequence: CDR1 MGHRA, CDR2 YSYEKL. This CDR3 has 14 amino acids. The CDR3 sequence: CASSQLTGINEQYF. In nucleotides, the CDR3 is TGCGCCAGCAGCCAACTGACAGGGATCAACGAGCAGTACTTC.

This rearrangement joins TRBV11-3 to TRBJ1-2; D remains ambiguous. The CDR3 is 12 residues long. Germline V gene sequence: CDR1 SGHNT, CDR2 YENEEA. Trimming removed 5 bases from V and 5 bases from J, with 9 bases in between. CDR3 nucleotide sequence: TGTGCCAGCAGCGATAATGGGTATGGCTACACCTTC. It encodes CASSDNGYGYTF.

The chain uses TRBV11-2 and TRBJ1-1; D gene uncertain. CDR1 is SGHAT and CDR2 is FQNNGV in the germline V gene. This CDR3 is built from 15 residues. The V gene lost 5 bases and the J gene lost 0 bases, with 13 bases spanning the gap. The CDR3 here is CASSPSGRMNTEAFF. The CDR3 coding sequence is TGTGCCAGCAGCCCTAGCGGCAGGATGAACACTGAAGCTTTCTTT.

The chain recombines TRBV7-8 with TRBJ1-5; the D is unclear. V lost 4 bases to trimming and J lost 1 base, with 11 bases between them. Germline assignment: CDR1 SGHVS and CDR2 FQNEAQ. This CDR3 has 15 residues. Written as DNA, the CDR3 is TGTGCCAGCAGCTCGACCGGTGGCAGCAATCAGCCCCAGCATTTT. Translated: CASSSTGGSNQPQHF.

This chain joins TRBV27 and TRBJ2-1; D gene unclear. V was clipped by 6 bases and J by 7 bases, with 16 bases between them. The CDR3 is 14 residues long. In germline, CDR1 is MNHEY, CDR2 SMNVEV (reference sequence). The CDR3 bases are TGTGCCAGCAGCCGAATCTACCTAGGGAATGAGCAGTTCTTC. It specifies CASSRIYLGNEQFF.